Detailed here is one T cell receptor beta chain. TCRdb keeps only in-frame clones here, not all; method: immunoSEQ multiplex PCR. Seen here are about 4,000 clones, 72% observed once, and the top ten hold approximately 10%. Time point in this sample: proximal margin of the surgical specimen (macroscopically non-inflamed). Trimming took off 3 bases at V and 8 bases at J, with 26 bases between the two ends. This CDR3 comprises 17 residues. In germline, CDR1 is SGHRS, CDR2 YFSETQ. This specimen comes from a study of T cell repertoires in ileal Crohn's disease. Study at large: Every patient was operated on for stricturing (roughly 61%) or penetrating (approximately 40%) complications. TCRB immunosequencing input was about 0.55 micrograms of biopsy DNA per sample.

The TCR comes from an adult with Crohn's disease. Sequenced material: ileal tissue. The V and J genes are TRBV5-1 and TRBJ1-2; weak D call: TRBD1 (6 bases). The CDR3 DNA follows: TGCGCCAGCAGCTCGAAGGGGGGGAAAAGCTTTGAAGGAGGCTACACCTTC. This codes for CASSSKGGKSFEGGYTF. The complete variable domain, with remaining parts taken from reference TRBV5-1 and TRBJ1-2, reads KAGVTQTPRYLIKTRGQQVTLSCSPISGHRSVSWYQQTPGQGLQFLFEYFSETQRNKGNFPGRFSGRQFSNSRSEMNVSTLELGDSALYLCASSSKGGKSFEGGYTFGSGTRLTVV.